This T cell receptor beta chain emerged from a study of PD-1 blockade in mismatch repair-deficient tumors. Germline V gives CDR1 SGHRS, CDR2 YFSETQ. Trimming shortened V by 5 bases and J by 0 bases, and 11 bases separated the two germline ends. The CDR3 totals 15 residues. Note on this clone: Its antigen is undetermined.

TCRdb's copy holds only in-frame clones and misses some; the assay was immunoSEQ multiplex PCR. The table has about 110,000 clones, 70% to 80% seen once. Three pembrolizumab responders had their TCRs sequenced. The study's findings and limits: Rapid post-treatment expansion, then contraction, generally preceding radiologic response, marked tumor-resident clones.

The origin of this receptor is an adult with mismatch repair-deficient cancer. Sequenced here: peripheral blood, sampled approximately 60 weeks after starting pembrolizumab. V is TRBV5-1 and J is TRBJ1-4, with D possibly being TRBD1 (5 bases). CDR3: CASRGTDPTNEKLFF. The CDR3 DNA reads as TGCGCCAGCAGGGGGACTGACCCAACTAATGAAAAACTGTTTTTT.